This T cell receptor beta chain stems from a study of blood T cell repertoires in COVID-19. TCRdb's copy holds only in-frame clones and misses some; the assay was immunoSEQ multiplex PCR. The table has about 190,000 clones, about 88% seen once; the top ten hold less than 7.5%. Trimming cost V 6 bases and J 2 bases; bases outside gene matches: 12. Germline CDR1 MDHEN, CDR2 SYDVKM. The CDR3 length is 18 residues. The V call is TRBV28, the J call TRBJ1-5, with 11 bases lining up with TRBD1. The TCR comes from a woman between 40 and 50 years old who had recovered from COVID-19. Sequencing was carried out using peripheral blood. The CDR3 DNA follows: TGTGCCAGCAGGTACGGGACAGGGGGGATCGGTGGCAATCAGCCCCAGCATTTT. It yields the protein CASRYGTGGIGGNQPQHF.